This TCR beta chain was sequenced for a study of cytomegalovirus exposure and HLA in healthy donors. Study conclusions and caveats: Within the approximately 120 validation repertoires, first-cohort TCR clusters tended to co-occur, according to a later analysis. Generally TCR sequences proved uncommon, though certain public TCRs appeared in numerous donors. Per published reports, the classifier diagnosed cytomegalovirus status with high specificity and sensitivity.

A remark on this clone: Antigen: not known.

Clones were sequenced by immunoSEQ multiplex PCR, and TCRdb holds only the in-frame ones, with some missing. The sample lists 86,000 or so clones; 90% to 97% were seen once. A roughly 120-subject validation cohort, separate from the approximately 670-subject first cohort, supplied the donors. This TCR came from a man aged 18 to 29 in good health and CMV-seropositive. The sequenced sample consisted of PBMCs.

CDR3 in DNA: TGTGCCAGCAGCTTGGGGGGGAGGAGCACAGATACGCAGTATTTT. Residues: CASSLGGRSTDTQYF. This rearrangement joins TRBV5-4 to TRBJ2-3; the D gene is possibly TRBD2 (6 bases). The CDR3 consists of 15 residues. The V gene lost 0 bases and the J gene lost 0 bases, with 8 bases spanning the gap. Germline CDR1 SGHNT, CDR2 YYREEE (reference sequence).